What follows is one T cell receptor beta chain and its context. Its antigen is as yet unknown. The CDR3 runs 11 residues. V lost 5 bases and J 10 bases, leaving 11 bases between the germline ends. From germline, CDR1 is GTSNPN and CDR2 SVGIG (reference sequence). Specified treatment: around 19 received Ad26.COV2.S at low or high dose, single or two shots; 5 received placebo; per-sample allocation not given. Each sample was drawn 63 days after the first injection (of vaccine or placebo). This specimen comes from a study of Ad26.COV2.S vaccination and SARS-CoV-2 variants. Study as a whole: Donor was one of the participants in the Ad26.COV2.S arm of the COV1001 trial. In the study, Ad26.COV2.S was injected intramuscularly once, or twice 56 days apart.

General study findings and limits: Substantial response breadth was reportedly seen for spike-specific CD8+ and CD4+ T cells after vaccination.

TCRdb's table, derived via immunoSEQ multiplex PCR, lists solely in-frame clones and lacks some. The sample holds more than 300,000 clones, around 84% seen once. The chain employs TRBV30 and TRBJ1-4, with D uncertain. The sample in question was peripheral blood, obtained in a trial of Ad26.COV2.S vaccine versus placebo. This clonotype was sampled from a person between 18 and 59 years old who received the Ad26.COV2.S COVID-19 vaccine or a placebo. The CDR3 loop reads CAWAKGAKLFF. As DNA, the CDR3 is TGTGCCTGGGCCAAAGGTGCAAAACTGTTTTTT.